The 17 T cell receptor beta chains given below trace back to one sample, sequenced in a study of blood T cell repertoires in COVID-19. The repertoire was sequenced with immunoSEQ multiplex PCR; TCRdb's copy has only in-frame clones and lacks some. The sample lists under 200,000 clones; roughly 90% were seen once. Sample: peripheral blood. All receptors derive from a woman aged 65 to 85 with acute or convalescent COVID-19.

V usage is TRBV2 and J usage is TRBJ1-5, with 12 bases aligning to TRBD1. V shed 4 bases and J 6 bases; nucleotides not matched to a gene: 4. Germline assignment: CDR1 SNHLY and CDR2 FYNNEI. CDR3 length equals 15 residues. Here the CDR3 DNA reads TGTGCCAGCAGTGCCGGGACAGGGGGCTTTCAGCCCCAGCATTTT. Amino acid sequence: CASSAGTGGFQPQHF. Supplemented by reference TRBV2 and TRBJ1-5, the full variable domain reads EPEVTQTPSHQVTQMGQEVILRCVPISNHLYFYWYRQILGQKVEFLVSFYNNEISEKSEIFDDQFSVERPDGSNFTLKIRSTKLEDSAMYFCASSAGTGGFQPQHFGDGTRLSIL.

V gene TRBV28 combines with J gene TRBJ2-3, with D possibly matching TRBD1 (5 bases). Germline V gene sequence: CDR1 MDHEN, CDR2 SYDVKM. The CDR3 consists of 13 residues. Trimming shortened V by 6 bases and J by 8 bases, and 15 bases separated the two germline ends. CDR3 sequence (DNA): TGTGCCAGCAGCAAGGGGCGGTATGGTACGCAGTATTTT. It codes for CASSKGRYGTQYF.

With respect to this clone: Other DNA sequences of this sample code for an identical CDR3. V usage is TRBV10-3 and J usage is TRBJ1-4; perhaps TRBD1 as D (5 bases). From germline, CDR1 is ENHRY and CDR2 SYGVKD. Trimming cost V 3 bases and J 5 bases, with 7 bases left between them. CDR3 length: 13 amino acids. The CDR3 reads CAISDGGNEKLFF. The DNA of the CDR3 is TGTGCCATCAGTGATGGGGGGAATGAAAAACTGTTTTTT.

This chain links TRBV6-1 with TRBJ1-2; D unresolved. V was cut by 2 bases and J by 5 bases, with 9 bases left in between. CDR1 MNHNS and CDR2 SASEGT come from the germline V gene. CDR3 length: 13 residues. CDR3 bases: TGTGCCAGCAGTGAACCCCCGAGGTATGGCTACACCTTC. Translating gives CASSEPPRYGYTF.

V is TRBV5-1 and J is TRBJ1-1, with 8 bases that match TRBD1. Germline trimming cut 3 bases from V and 1 base from J; bases unmatched to any gene: 11. The V gene's germline CDR1 is SGHRS and CDR2 YFSETQ. The CDR3 runs to 17 residues. CDR3 loop: CASSWSTGARGNTEAFF. The CDR3 region has the DNA TGCGCCAGCAGCTGGTCGACAGGGGCCCGGGGGAACACTGAAGCTTTCTTT.

This clone appeared a few times. The rearrangement links TRBV2 to TRBJ1-5; a weak D match, TRBD1 (5 bases). V was cut by 6 bases and J by 3 bases, with 9 bases left in between. From germline, CDR1 is SNHLY and CDR2 FYNNEI. The CDR3 extends over 13 amino acids. CDR3 nucleotides: TGTGCCAGCAGGGGGGACTACAATCAGCCCCAGCATTTT. Amino acid sequence: CASRGDYNQPQHF.

V and J are TRBV4-1 and TRBJ2-3; 8 nucleotides match TRBD2. The ends lost 2 bases at V and 2 bases at J; junction bases unmatched: 9. Per germline, CDR1 MGHRA and CDR2 YSYEKL. CDR3 size: 17 residues. CDR3 residues: CASSQFLAGPTTDTQYF. CDR3 nucleotide sequence: TGCGCCAGCAGCCAATTCTTAGCGGGACCCACCACAGATACGCAGTATTTT.

The chain uses TRBV5-1 and TRBJ2-1, with 7 bases fitting TRBD2. This CDR3 has 14 amino acids. The germline V gene encodes CDR1 SGHRS and CDR2 YFSETQ. The ends lost 4 bases at V and 5 bases at J; junction bases unmatched: 6. The CDR3 nucleotides read TGCGCCAGCAGCAGGGAGGGCCAGGACAATGAGCAGTTCTTC. Translated: CASSREGQDNEQFF.

This chain links TRBV9 with TRBJ2-1, with 7 bases identical to TRBD2. The CDR3 covers 15 residues. The trim removed 2 bases at V and 8 bases at J, leaving 10 bases unmatched. Germline CDR1 SGDLS, CDR2 YYNGEE. The CDR3 loop reads CASSVGGRGFDEQFF. CDR3 sequence (DNA): TGTGCCAGCAGCGTCGGAGGGCGGGGGTTCGATGAGCAGTTCTTC. Variable domain in full (rest from reference TRBV9 and TRBJ2-1): DSGVTQTPKHLITATGQRVTLRCSPRSGDLSVYWYQQSLDQGLQFLIQYYNGEERAKGNILERFSAQQFPDLHSELNLSSLELGDSALYFCASSVGGRGFDEQFFGPGTRLTVL.

The rearrangement joins TRBV9 to TRBJ1-3; D unresolved. Trimming took off 4 bases at V and 0 bases at J, with 14 bases between the two ends. This CDR3 spans 16 amino acids. Germline assignment: CDR1 SGDLS and CDR2 YYNGEE. CDR3 sequence (DNA): TGTGCCAGCAGCCCTTCCCCCACCAGCTCTGGAAACACCATATATTTT. Protein product: CASSPSPTSSGNTIYF.

This clone was found once. The chain is built from TRBV19 and TRBJ2-7, with D unclear. This CDR3 region has 13 residues. The V gene's germline CDR1 is LNHDA and CDR2 SQIVND (reference sequence). The germline V and J ends were trimmed by 6 bases and 2 bases, with 11 bases remaining between them. DNA of the CDR3: TGTGCCAGTAGGGTCGCCGGAGCCTACGAGCAGTACTTC. This encodes CASRVAGAYEQYF.

The chain combines TRBV6-6 with TRBJ2-1; the match to TRBD2 covers 15 bases. The CDR3 is 17 amino acids. Germline V CDR1 and CDR2: MNHNY, SVGAGI (reference sequence). Trimming took 5 bases from V and 5 from J; bases not matched to a gene: 7. The CDR3 sequence: CASSPRTSGRAHNEQFF. CDR3 in DNA: TGTGCCAGCAGTCCACGGACTAGCGGGAGGGCCCACAATGAGCAGTTCTTC.

V and J are TRBV10-2 and TRBJ2-5; D perhaps matches TRBD1 (6 bases). V was clipped by 8 bases and J by 5 bases, with 12 bases between them. This CDR3 comprises 12 residues. Germline CDR1 and CDR2: WSHSY and SAAADI. The CDR3 region is CASGQGWETQYF. The CDR3 region has the DNA TGCGCCAGCGGCCAGGGGTGGGAGACCCAGTACTTC.

The genes are TRBV28 and TRBJ1-5; 10 bases agree with TRBD1. Germline CDR1 reads MDHEN; CDR2 reads SYDVKM. This CDR3 is 14 amino acids long. V lost 2 bases to trimming and J lost 6 bases; unmatched junction nucleotides: 1. In nucleotides, the CDR3 is TGTGCCAGCAGTTTACGGACAGGGGGTCAGCCCCAGCATTTT. It codes for CASSLRTGGQPQHF.

V usage is TRBV6-6 and J usage is TRBJ2-7, with 8 nucleotides matching TRBD2. Looked up from germline, CDR1 is MNHNY and CDR2 is SVGAGI (reference sequence). Losses at the gene ends were 4 bases for V and 1 base for J; bases not matched to a gene: 9. This CDR3 is 16 amino acids long. CDR3 sequence reads: CASSSDRGGRSYEQYF. CDR3 nucleotides: TGTGCCAGCAGTTCCGACCGGGGGGGGAGGTCCTACGAGCAGTACTTC.

This rearrangement joins TRBV6-5 to TRBJ1-2; 10 nucleotides match TRBD1. The germline gives CDR1 MNHEY, CDR2 SVGAGI. V dropped 5 bases and J dropped 7; count of bases not matched to a gene: 7. The CDR3 runs 14 residues. The CDR3 DNA reads TGTGCCAGCAGTCCACGGACAGGGGGAGGTGGCTACACCTTC. It encodes CASSPRTGGGGYTF.

This clone was picked up one time. The V gene is TRBV11-2, the J gene TRBJ1-1, with TRBD1 as a possible D gene (6 bases). Germline V gene lookup returns CDR1 SGHAT and CDR2 FQNNGV. CDR3 length equals 13 residues. Trimming removed 4 bases at V and 6 bases at J, with 12 bases between. CDR3 in amino acids: CASSYTGKAEAFF. CDR3 sequence (DNA): TGTGCCAGCAGCTATACAGGGAAAGCTGAAGCTTTCTTT. The entire variable domain, with the rest obtained from reference TRBV11-2 and TRBJ1-1, is as follows: EAGVAQSPRYKIIEKRQSVAFWCNPISGHATLYWYQQILGQGPKLLIQFQNNGVVDDSQLPKDRFSAERLKGVDSTLKIQPAKLEDSAVYLCASSYTGKAEAFFGQGTRLTVV.